What follows are 24 T cell receptor beta chains derived from one specimen sequenced in a study of blood T cell repertoires in COVID-19. Assay used: immunoSEQ multiplex PCR; TCRdb lists only in-frame clones, some missing. The sample gives about 130,000 clones, less than 90% of which show up once; about a quarter is in the top ten. Sequencing used peripheral blood. These receptors were collected from a woman older than 75 with acute or convalescent COVID-19.

V and J are TRBV5-1 and TRBJ1-3, with 9 positions matching TRBD1. CDR1 is SGHRS and CDR2 is YFSETQ in the germline V gene. This CDR3 comprises 14 residues. V shed 6 bases, J shed 7 bases, and the junction held 8 bases outside the gene matches. DNA for the CDR3: TGCGCCAGCACCCTCGGGACAGGGATGAACACCATATATTTT. Protein sequence: CASTLGTGMNTIYF.

The genes are TRBV5-1 and TRBJ2-2, with TRBD1 matching 8 bases. CDR3 length: 15 residues. Losses at the gene ends were 3 bases for V and 3 bases for J; bases not matched to a gene: 4. Germline V gene data show CDR1 as SGHRS and CDR2 as YFSETQ. CDR3 coding DNA: TGCGCCAGCAGCTCTAACAGGGGGGACACCGGGGAGCTGTTTTTT. Amino acid sequence: CASSSNRGDTGELFF.

The rearrangement links TRBV4-1 to TRBJ1-2; D is ambiguous. Trimming took off 1 base at V and 4 bases at J, with 7 bases between the two ends. Germline values: CDR1 MGHRA, CDR2 YSYEKL. CDR3 length equals 13 residues. The CDR3 here is CASSQVSGYGYTF. The CDR3 DNA follows: TGCGCCAGCAGCCAAGTCTCGGGCTATGGCTACACCTTC.

The chain links TRBV9 to TRBJ2-7, with D possibly TRBD1 on 5 matching bases. Trimming cost V 4 bases and J 3 bases, with 17 bases left between them. Germline CDR1 reads SGDLS; CDR2 reads YYNGEE. The CDR3 covers 15 residues. The CDR3 spells CASSPQGIPIYEQYF. In DNA, the CDR3 is TGTGCCAGCAGCCCCCAGGGAATTCCAATCTACGAGCAGTACTTC.

To note about this clone: One junction end disagrees with the germline gene, perhaps due to a read error. This chain links TRBV11-2 with TRBJ1-2; D unclear. The CDR3 extends over 14 amino acids. Germline-derived CDR1 and CDR2 are SGHAT and FQNNGV. CDR3: CASSARDSKYGYTF. The CDR3 bases are TGTGCCAGCAGCGCTCGGGATTCTAAATATGGCTACACCTTC.

For the CDR3, the DNA is TGCGCCAGCAGCCAAAAAGCGGGGGGAAGAGCAGATACGCAGTATTTT. Protein product: CASSQKAGGRADTQYF. The chain has TRBV4-1 and TRBJ2-3, with 9 bases aligning to TRBD2. V lost 2 bases to trimming and J lost 4 bases; unmatched junction nucleotides: 7. Germline lookup yields CDR1 MGHRA and CDR2 YSYEKL. This CDR3 spans 16 amino acids.

The chain carries TRBV3-1 (or the pseudogene TRBV3-2) and TRBJ1-3; 8 nucleotides match TRBD1. The junction had 14 bases not matched to a gene; V was cut back by 4 bases and J by 6 bases. This CDR3 contains 17 residues. The germline V gene encodes CDR1 LGHDT and CDR2 YNNKEL (reference sequence). The chain's CDR3 is CASSRNPGTGGANTIYF. The CDR3, as DNA: TGTGCCAGCAGCCGCAACCCCGGGACAGGAGGGGCAAACACCATATATTTT.

The chain has TRBV5-1 and TRBJ2-1; D is possibly TRBD2 (7 bases). Per germline, CDR1 SGHRS and CDR2 YFSETQ. The germline V and J ends were trimmed by 4 bases and 6 bases, with 14 bases remaining between them. The CDR3 covers 14 residues. As DNA, the CDR3 is TGCGCCAGCAGCGGGGGGGCGATCGGCAATGAGCAGTTCTTC. This gives the protein CASSGGAIGNEQFF.

The chain recombines TRBV28 with TRBJ1-3; 7 positions match TRBD1. The V segment lost 5 bases and the J segment 3 bases; nucleotides outside the gene matches: 4. The CDR3 covers 14 residues. From germline, CDR1 is MDHEN and CDR2 SYDVKM. The CDR3 DNA reads TGTGCCAGCAGTGCAGGGGGGTTTGGAAACACCATATATTTT. Encoded protein: CASSAGGFGNTIYF.

The chain recombines TRBV6-2 or TRBV6-3 with TRBJ1-1, with D possibly being TRBD1 (5 bases). CDR3 length: 15 residues. Germline CDR1 is MNHEY and CDR2 is SVGEGT. The V end lost 5 bases, the J end lost 6 bases, and 19 bases lay between the germline ends. The chain's CDR3 is CASSNRWGGFAEAFF. The CDR3, as DNA: TGTGCCAGCAGTAACAGGTGGGGTGGGTTCGCTGAAGCTTTCTTT.

The chain is built from TRBV28 and TRBJ1-4; no clear D gene. This CDR3 contains 11 residues. The germline V gene encodes CDR1 MDHEN and CDR2 SYDVKM. The V end lost 4 bases, the J end lost 11 bases, and 8 bases lay between the germline ends. The CDR3 DNA sequence: TGTGCCAGCAGTTCTCCCGGGAAACTGTTTTTT. Protein: CASSSPGKLFF.

The chain couples TRBV19 to TRBJ2-3; 11 bases agree with TRBD2. In germline, CDR1 is LNHDA, CDR2 SQIVND (reference sequence). J gave up 5 bases and V 2 bases, and 3 bases lay outside the gene matches. The CDR3 has 15 amino acids. CDR3 nucleotides: TGTGCCAGTAGTATACTAGCGGGGGGCGGAGATACGCAGTATTTT. Its translation: CASSILAGGGDTQYF.

This chain connects TRBV11-2 to TRBJ2-3; D possibly corresponds to TRBD1 (6 bases). This CDR3 spans 15 amino acids. Trimming took 3 bases from V and 6 from J, leaving 16 bases between them. The germline V gene has CDR1 SGHAT and CDR2 FQNNGV. The DNA for the CDR3 is TGTGCCAGCAGCTTGCAGGGGTGGACGGGGGATACGCAGTATTTT. The encoded protein is CASSLQGWTGDTQYF.

The gene calls are TRBV12-3 or TRBV12-4 and TRBJ1-5; D is ambiguous. The CDR3 spans 13 residues. Trimming stripped 5 bases from V and 3 bases from J, with 8 bases between. CDR3 sequence (DNA): TGTGCCAGCAGTAGGACTTCCAATCAGCCCCAGCATTTT. Protein: CASSRTSNQPQHF.

The CDR3 DNA follows: TGTGCCAGCAGCGTAGGGACACTCGCTTACAATGAGCAGTTCTTC. It specifies CASSVGTLAYNEQFF. The chain links TRBV9 to TRBJ2-1; perhaps TRBD1 as D (5 bases). CDR3 size: 15 residues. Per the germline V gene, CDR1 is SGDLS and CDR2 is YYNGEE. Trimming stripped 0 bases from V and 4 bases from J, with 11 bases between.

This clone has just a few counts. V usage is TRBV2 and J usage is TRBJ2-3, with D tentatively TRBD2 (7 bases). Germline values: CDR1 SNHLY, CDR2 FYNNEI. The CDR3 runs to 15 residues. Deletions cut 7 bases from V and 4 bases from J, with 18 bases between. CDR3 loop: CASNRIGGAPDTQYF. In DNA, the CDR3 is TGTGCCAGCAACAGGATTGGGGGGGCCCCAGATACGCAGTATTTT.

The V gene is TRBV7-2, the J gene TRBJ2-2, with 8 bases lining up with TRBD2. The V gene's germline CDR1 is SGHTA and CDR2 FQGNSA. CDR3 size: 16 residues. The ends lost 3 bases at V and 4 bases at J; junction bases unmatched: 7. CDR3 nucleotide sequence: TGTGCCAGCAGCTTCCGAAGCGGGGGAGGCACCGGGGAGCTGTTTTTT. This codes for CASSFRSGGGTGELFF. The whole variable domain, remainder taken from reference TRBV7-2 and TRBJ2-2, is GAGVSQSPSNKVTEKGKDVELRCDPISGHTALYWYRQSLGQGLEFLIYFQGNSAPDKSGLPSDRFSAERTGGSVSTLTIQRTQQEDSAVYLCASSFRSGGGTGELFFGEGSRLTVL.

The V and J genes are TRBV28 and TRBJ1-2; 7 bases map to TRBD1. This CDR3 contains 13 residues. Trimming took 7 bases from V and 2 from J; bases not matched to a gene: 4. Germline CDR1 MDHEN, CDR2 SYDVKM. The CDR3 coding sequence is TGTGCCAGCACCCCGGGACAGAACTATGGCTACACCTTC. It codes for CASTPGQNYGYTF.

The chain is built from TRBV5-8 and TRBJ1-1; no definite D call. Germline V gene data show CDR1 as SGHTS and CDR2 as YDEGEE. V lost 0 bases and J 9 bases, leaving 18 bases between the germline ends. This CDR3 is built from 15 residues. CDR3 nucleotides: TGTGCCAGCAGCTTGGCCGGCACCGGCGGGGAGAAAGCTTTCTTT. Protein: CASSLAGTGGEKAFF.

The chain recombines TRBV5-1 with TRBJ1-3; D is unresolved. V shed 4 bases and J shed 0 bases, with 8 bases lying between them. CDR1 SGHRS and CDR2 YFSETQ come from the germline V gene. CDR3 length equals 14 residues. The CDR3 region has the DNA TGCGCCAGCAGCATATCGTTCTCTGGAAACACCATATATTTT. Translation: CASSISFSGNTIYF. Full variable domain (remainder filled in from reference TRBV5-1 and TRBJ1-3): KAGVTQTPRYLIKTRGQQVTLSCSPISGHRSVSWYQQTPGQGLQFLFEYFSETQRNKGNFPGRFSGRQFSNSRSEMNVSTLELGDSALYLCASSISFSGNTIYFGEGSWLTVV.

V usage is TRBV7-3 and J usage is TRBJ2-3, with D possibly matching TRBD1 (6 bases). The CDR3 has 16 amino acids. The germline V gene has CDR1 SGHTA and CDR2 FQGTGA. Trimming stripped 2 bases from V and 3 bases from J, with 15 bases between. For the CDR3, the DNA is TGTGCCAGCAGCTTAGGTACAGGGTTCGCGACAGATACGCAGTATTTT. This codes for CASSLGTGFATDTQYF.

The V gene is TRBV29-1, the J gene TRBJ2-2, with D uncertain. Germline V lookup: CDR1 SQVTM, CDR2 ANQGSEA. The V end lost 7 bases, the J end lost 0 bases, and 15 bases lay between the germline ends. The CDR3 covers 15 residues. In DNA, the CDR3 is TGCAGCGCCCCAAAACCTCCAGCGAACACCGGGGAGCTGTTTTTT. This gives the protein CSAPKPPANTGELFF.

CDR3 in DNA: TGTGCCAGCAGCTTAAACAGAAACACCATATATTTT. This encodes CASSLNRNTIYF. The chain uses TRBV11-2 and TRBJ1-3; D is unclear. The germline V and J ends were trimmed by 2 bases and 5 bases, with 4 bases remaining between them. Germline V gene sequence: CDR1 SGHAT, CDR2 FQNNGV. The CDR3 covers 12 residues.

This clone was observed once. The rearrangement links TRBV7-3 to TRBJ2-3; D possibly corresponds to TRBD2 (5 bases). The germline V gene has CDR1 SGHTA and CDR2 FQGTGA. Trimming removed 5 bases at V and 0 bases at J, with 9 bases between. The CDR3 length is 14 residues. The chain's CDR3 is CASSRTLSTDTQYF. The CDR3 DNA follows: TGTGCCAGCAGCCGGACTCTTAGCACAGATACGCAGTATTTT.